This is a list of T cell receptor beta chains from one sample in a study of OX40 agonist ivuxolimab in advanced cancers. Here immunoSEQ multiplex PCR was the method, and the copy in TCRdb shows in-frame clones only, minus some. The sample shows roughly 100,000 clones, roughly 90% of them seen only once. The sequenced sample was CD4+ or CD8+ T cells sorted from blood, obtained in a trial of the OX40 agonist ivuxolimab. These receptor sequences come from an adult with an advanced solid tumor such as melanoma, head and neck, liver or kidney cancer. Each CDR3 is given without its conserved first and last residue. The order of the fields is D gene, J gene, clone size, V gene, CDR3 protein. A D gene is named only where the DNA matches it firmly. Expanded clones get a size class; other rows say once, few or many, or leave the size out.

-	TRBJ1-5	-	TRBV27	ASSPLGGHQPQH
-	TRBJ1-1	-	TRBV21-1	ASSKEGANTEAF
TRBD1	TRBJ1-5	once	TRBV10-3	AISDGTGISQPQH
-	TRBJ1-2	-	TRBV29-1	SAPGGAHYGYT
TRBD1	TRBJ2-7	-	TRBV7-6	ASSNPGTGSYEQY
-	TRBJ2-7	-	TRBV5-8	ASSARVRDEQY
-	TRBJ1-2	-	TRBV6-1	ASSEALGYGYT
-	TRBJ2-6	-	TRBV7-6	ASSPIEDIHPTGANVLT
TRBD1	TRBJ2-7	-	TRBV5-4	ASSLFGTGPYEQY
-	TRBJ2-7	few	TRBV4-1	ASSQPSNRYEQY
TRBD1	TRBJ2-7	few	TRBV11-1	ASSLGPGQGAYEQY
TRBD1	TRBJ1-1	-	TRBV4-3	ASSLNRGREAF
TRBD1	TRBJ1-4	once	TRBV5-4	ASSPGQGTGEKLF
-	TRBJ2-1	-	TRBV27	ASSLSPSNEQF
TRBD1	TRBJ1-2	-	TRBV5-4	ASSSTPGQGSNYGYT
-	TRBJ2-7	-	TRBV27	ASSFAGAYEQY
-	TRBJ2-5	-	TRBV5-1	ASSPSYGGRPQETQY
TRBD2	TRBJ2-7	-	TRBV5-4	ASRKASGTYEQY
-	TRBJ1-1	-	TRBV2	ASRAAPGQNTEAF
TRBD1	TRBJ2-1	-	TRBV7-2	ASSTDRAVHNEQF
TRBD2	TRBJ2-2	once	TRBV9	ASSVGLAGNTGELF
TRBD1	TRBJ1-5	-	TRBV10-2	ASSVTGGQPQH
-	TRBJ1-2	-	TRBV29-1	SVEDQVQGLRGYT
-	TRBJ2-7	-	TRBV5-1	ASSFGQEQY
-	TRBJ1-2	-	TRBV4-1	ASSQVWGLQADNYGYT
-	TRBJ1-5	-	TRBV4-1	ASSQVLSAWDSNQPQH
TRBD2	TRBJ2-1	-	TRBV10-2	ASSTGLTYNEQF
TRBD1	TRBJ1-5	once	TRBV19	ASSIKGAKQPQH
TRBD1	TRBJ1-2	-	TRBV5-6	ASSPGTGPYGYT
-	TRBJ2-5	-	TRBV7-9	ASSGGETQY